This section outlines one T cell receptor (beta chain) sequence together with its context. Its antigen is not known. This record comes from a study of T cell repertoires in cytomegalovirus infection. Germline V gene data show CDR1 as SGDLS and CDR2 as YYNGEE. This CDR3 has 15 amino acids. The V gene lost 4 bases and the J gene lost 3 bases, with 16 bases spanning the gap. TCRdb redid the calling of the reads with MiXCR, one entry per CDR3 protein. This table has roughly 990,000 distinct CDR3 sequences, less than 35% appearing once. The chain employs TRBV9 and TRBJ1-1, with TRBD1 as a possible D gene (5 bases). The material sequenced was cultured CD8+ T cells from PBMCs, taken from culture after CMV antigen stimulation. This clonotype was obtained from a human donor in good health (CMV status not recorded). Some clones in this sample may be carry-over from other donors' samples. The CDR3 loop is CASSLTGEGHTEAFF. CDR3 DNA sequence: TGTGCCAGCAGCTTGACCGGAGAGGGACACACTGAAGCTTTCTTT.